At least ten counts were recorded for the clone carrying this T cell receptor (beta chain). The antigen is undetermined. Amplified TCR beta CDR3 regions came from RNA transcripts. RT-PCR in the first round (using the HTBI primer set) targeted the TCR CDR3. TCRdb re-derived calls from the multiplex PCR reads in MiXCR, one entry per CDR3 protein. The table records 600,000 or so distinct CDR3 sequences, around 16% of them present only once. Hyperthyroidism, newly diagnosed and lasting under 2 months, affected patients aged 18 to 65. The sample belongs to a study of T cells in Graves' hyperthyroidism and ophthalmopathy. Broader study findings: The majority of expanded thyroid clonotypes above 0.001 also appeared in blood.

The CDR3 covers 15 residues. Trimming pared 5 bases from V and 6 bases from J, leaving 20 bases between. The germline gives CDR1 MNHEY, CDR2 SMNVEV (reference sequence). Sequencing was performed on blood. The V gene is TRBV27, the J gene TRBJ2-7, with a tentative D call TRBD2 (5 bases). The source of this sequence is a woman aged 25 to 39 with Graves' hyperthyroidism. The CDR3 sequence is CASSPRTGRSGEQYF. CDR3 DNA: TGTGCCAGCAGTCCGCGGACTGGGCGATCCGGCGAGCAGTACTTC.